The 20 T cell receptor beta chains presented below share a single source sample, sequenced in a study of T cell changes during pregnancy in multiple sclerosis. Produced via immunoSEQ multiplex PCR; TCRdb's table is partial and in-frame only. In the table there are 40,000 to 55,000 clones, around 90% of which are singletons. This sample comprised CD4+ T cells from peripheral blood mononuclear cells, obtained in the first trimester of pregnancy. These receptor sequences come from a female donor with multiple sclerosis, enrolled in a pregnancy study.

A single count supports this clone. V and J are TRBV19 and TRBJ2-4, with TRBD1 matching 9 bases. Looked up from germline, CDR1 is LNHDA and CDR2 is SQIVND (reference sequence). V shed 2 bases, J shed 3 bases, and the junction held 2 bases outside the gene matches. This CDR3 has 15 residues. The CDR3 region has the DNA TGTGCCAGTAGTATAAGGGACAGGGTCAAAAACATTCAGTACTTC. Translated: CASSIRDRVKNIQYF.

J is TRBJ1-1 and V is TRBV6-5, with D perhaps TRBD1 (6 bases). This CDR3 has 13 residues. CDR1 and CDR2 from the germline V gene are MNHEY and SVGAGI. The V end lost 6 bases, the J end lost 4 bases, and 12 bases lay between the germline ends. CDR3 sequence (DNA): TGTGCCAGCAGACCCCGAGGGGGCACTGAAGCTTTCTTT. Translated: CASRPRGGTEAFF.

The chain uses TRBV2 and TRBJ1-4; the match to TRBD1 covers 7 bases. V dropped 4 bases and J dropped 5; count of bases not matched to a gene: 4. The CDR3 has 14 amino acids. The germline CDR1 and CDR2 sequences are SNHLY and FYNNEI. The CDR3 coding sequence is TGTGCCAGCAGTGCCGGCAGGGGGAATGAAAAACTGTTTTTT. This translates into CASSAGRGNEKLFF. Supplemented by reference TRBV2 and TRBJ1-4, the full variable domain reads EPEVTQTPSHQVTQMGQEVILRCVPISNHLYFYWYRQILGQKVEFLVSFYNNEISEKSEIFDDQFSVERPDGSNFTLKIRSTKLEDSAMYFCASSAGRGNEKLFFGSGTQLSVL.

The rearrangement uses TRBV30 and TRBJ2-3, with 8 bases that match TRBD2. Germline CDR1 reads GTSNPN; CDR2 reads SVGIG (reference sequence). The CDR3 sequence is 16 residues long. V trimming: 0 bases; J trimming: 5 bases; junction bases outside the gene matches: 10. CDR3 nucleotide sequence: TGTGCCTGGAGTGTAGGCAGCGGGAGAAGTGTAGATACGCAGTATTTT. Protein sequence: CAWSVGSGRSVDTQYF. Based on the CDR3 plus reference TRBV30 and TRBJ2-3, the full variable domain is SQTIHQWPATLVQPVGSPLSLECTVEGTSNPNLYWYRQAAGRGLQLLFYSVGIGQISSEVPQNLSASRPQDRQFILSSKKLLLSDSGFYLCAWSVGSGRSVDTQYFGPGTRLTVL.

The chain employs TRBV5-5 and TRBJ1-4; possibly TRBD1 for D (5 bases). The CDR3 extends over 14 amino acids. V lost 4 bases to trimming and J lost 2 bases, with 9 bases between them. Germline loops: CDR1 SGHKS, CDR2 YYEKEE (reference sequence). As DNA, the CDR3 is TGTGCCAGCAGCCCCCGGGGGACTAATGAAAAACTGTTTTTT. Its protein is CASSPRGTNEKLFF.

The J gene is TRBJ2-3, the V gene TRBV7-2; TRBD1 aligns across 8 bases. This CDR3 region has 14 residues. Losses at the gene ends were 7 bases for V and 4 bases for J; bases not matched to a gene: 7. Germline-derived CDR1 and CDR2 are SGHTA and FQGNSA. The CDR3, as DNA: TGTGCCAGCAACCACGACAGGGGTCCAGATACGCAGTATTTT. Translation: CASNHDRGPDTQYF.

The chain links TRBV2 to TRBJ1-2; 9 positions agree with TRBD1. This CDR3 is 13 amino acids long. CDR1 SNHLY and CDR2 FYNNEI come from the germline V gene. The junction had 4 bases not matched to a gene; V was cut back by 6 bases and J by 5 bases. The CDR3 DNA reads TGTGCCAGCAGGGGACAGGGCAGGTATGGCTACACCTTC. Translated, it gives CASRGQGRYGYTF.

The chain joins TRBV27 to TRBJ2-1; D is perhaps TRBD1 (6 bases). V was trimmed by 5 bases and J by 1 base, leaving 18 bases between them. Germline V gene sequence: CDR1 MNHEY, CDR2 SMNVEV (reference sequence). The CDR3 loop spans 17 amino acids. The CDR3 sequence is CASSIRQVGYSYNEQFF. The CDR3, as DNA: TGTGCCAGCAGTATCCGACAGGTCGGTTATTCCTACAATGAGCAGTTCTTC.

This rearrangement joins TRBV5-6 to TRBJ2-7, with TRBD1 matching 8 bases. V shed 4 bases and J 3 bases; nucleotides not matched to a gene: 9. This CDR3 spans 15 amino acids. Germline lookup yields CDR1 SGHDT and CDR2 YYEEEE. The CDR3 DNA sequence: TGTGCCAGCAGCCCGAAATACAGGGGGTACTACGAGCAGTACTTC. Residues: CASSPKYRGYYEQYF.

The gene calls are TRBV7-2 and TRBJ1-1; possibly TRBD1 for D (5 bases). Trimming pared 1 base from V and 4 bases from J, leaving 13 bases between. Germline lookup yields CDR1 SGHTA and CDR2 FQGNSA. CDR3 length equals 15 residues. CDR3 loop: CASSLGGPGGTEAFF. As DNA, the CDR3 is TGTGCCAGCAGCTTAGGAGGGCCGGGGGGCACTGAAGCTTTCTTT.

The rearrangement uses TRBV5-5 and TRBJ2-7, with 12 bases fitting TRBD1. V lost 4 bases, J lost 0 bases, and 5 bases stayed unmatched. The CDR3 extends over 16 amino acids. Germline V gene sequence: CDR1 SGHKS, CDR2 YYEKEE (reference sequence). The CDR3 DNA reads as TGTGCCAGCAGCGGGGACAGGGGGCTTAGCTCCTACGAGCAGTACTTC. It encodes CASSGDRGLSSYEQYF.

This rearrangement joins TRBV5-1 to TRBJ1-2; 7 bases fit TRBD1. This CDR3 has 16 residues. Germline V gene data show CDR1 as SGHRS and CDR2 as YFSETQ. Losses at the gene ends were 6 bases for V and 0 bases for J; bases not matched to a gene: 11. CDR3 loop: CASTQGRYFTNYGYTF. Here the CDR3 DNA reads TGCGCCAGCACACAGGGGAGGTATTTCACTAACTATGGCTACACCTTC.

The V gene is TRBV5-1, the J gene TRBJ1-5, with 7 bases fitting TRBD1. Germline lookup yields CDR1 SGHRS and CDR2 YFSETQ. The junction had 6 bases not matched to a gene; V was cut back by 0 bases and J by 0 bases. The CDR3 has 17 amino acids. The CDR3 nucleotides read TGCGCCAGCAGCTTGGCAGGACAGGATTCTAGCAATCAGCCCCAGCATTTT. It specifies CASSLAGQDSSNQPQHF.

J is TRBJ2-7 and V is TRBV15; 8 bases line up with TRBD2. This CDR3 contains 15 residues. The V gene's germline CDR1 is LNHNV and CDR2 YYDKDF (reference sequence). V gave up 0 bases and J gave up 3 bases; unmatched junction bases: 4. CDR3 residues: CATSRDRTSFYEQYF. The CDR3 nucleotides are TGTGCCACCAGCAGAGACAGGACTAGCTTCTACGAGCAGTACTTC.

The chain uses TRBV30 and TRBJ1-3; possible D gene TRBD1, 6 bases. The ends were cut back, 1 base at V and 0 bases at J, with 10 bases in the middle. This CDR3 contains 15 residues. Germline V gene data show CDR1 as GTSNPN and CDR2 as SVGIG (reference sequence). The CDR3 sequence is CAWSGQAISGNTIYF. As DNA, the CDR3 is TGTGCCTGGAGTGGACAGGCGATCTCTGGAAACACCATATATTTT.

The table lists this clone with a few counts. This chain connects TRBV7-2 to TRBJ1-2; D not resolved. This CDR3 spans 14 amino acids. Trimming removed 1 base from V and 3 bases from J, with 9 bases in between. The germline V gene has CDR1 SGHTA and CDR2 FQGNSA. In DNA, the CDR3 is TGTGCCAGCAGCTTAGATGGCAGATACTATGGCTACACCTTC. Protein: CASSLDGRYYGYTF.

The chain has TRBV2 and TRBJ2-1; 7 bases map to TRBD2. The CDR3 has 14 residues. The germline V gene encodes CDR1 SNHLY and CDR2 FYNNEI. Trimming at V came to 4 bases and at J to 3 bases, leaving 3 bases not matched to a gene. CDR3 in amino acids: CASSGLALYNEQFF. CDR3 DNA sequence: TGTGCCAGCAGTGGACTAGCACTCTACAATGAGCAGTTCTTC.

The chain joins TRBV5-6 to TRBJ2-1; TRBD2 aligns across 11 bases. Trimming at V came to 4 bases and at J to 4 bases, leaving 7 bases not matched to a gene. The CDR3 has 16 residues. Looked up from germline, CDR1 is SGHDT and CDR2 is YYEEEE. The CDR3 DNA is TGTGCCAGCAGCCCTAGACTAGCGGGACGTTACAATGAGCAGTTCTTC. Amino acids: CASSPRLAGRYNEQFF.

This clone was found once. The V call is TRBV18, the J call TRBJ1-1; 7 bases line up with TRBD1. The CDR3 runs to 18 residues. Germline V CDR1 and CDR2: KGHSH, LQKENI. The junction had 15 bases not matched to a gene; V was cut back by 4 bases and J by 1 base. CDR3 nucleotides: TGTGCCAGCTCACTTATACCTCCGACAGGGATAAAGAACACTGAAGCTTTCTTT. This sequence encodes CASSLIPPTGIKNTEAFF.

J is TRBJ2-2 and V is TRBV13; tentatively, D is TRBD1 (6 bases). V shed 5 bases and J shed 3 bases, with 19 bases lying between them. CDR1 is PRHDT, CDR2 FYEKMQ, per germline (reference sequence). There are 17 residues in the CDR3. CDR3 DNA sequence: TGTGCCAGCAGCCTAAGGTCTCAGGGGCTGGACACCGGGGAGCTGTTTTTT. Protein product: CASSLRSQGLDTGELFF.